These 14 T cell receptor beta chains share one sample of origin, sequenced in a study of blood T cell repertoires in COVID-19. Profiling relied on immunoSEQ multiplex PCR, and the TCRdb table lists in-frame clones only, not all of them. The sample has under 400,000 clones, approximately 89% seen once. Sequenced sample: peripheral blood. The source is a woman aged 25 to 45 with COVID-19, enrolled during active disease.

The rearrangement links TRBV27 to TRBJ1-2, with 10 bases fitting TRBD1. The J segment lost 4 bases and the V segment lost 4 bases, leaving 3 bases of the junction unmatched. From germline, CDR1 is MNHEY and CDR2 SMNVEV (reference sequence). The CDR3 consists of 14 residues. This CDR3 is CASSSGTGVYGYTF. CDR3 DNA: TGTGCCAGCAGTTCCGGGACAGGGGTCTATGGCTACACCTTC.

This rearrangement joins TRBV4-1 to TRBJ1-3; D gene uncertain. V was clipped by 4 bases and J by 0 bases, with 10 bases between them. CDR3 length: 15 residues. Germline CDR1 reads MGHRA; CDR2 reads YSYEKL. The CDR3 DNA follows: TGCGCCAGCAGCCCGATACAGCCCTCTGGAAACACCATATATTTT. Its translation is CASSPIQPSGNTIYF.

The J gene is TRBJ1-1, the V gene TRBV27; weak D call: TRBD1 (6 bases). Trimming cost V 5 bases and J 6 bases, with 13 bases left between them. CDR1 is MNHEY, CDR2 SMNVEV, per germline (reference sequence). This CDR3 region has 13 residues. The CDR3 loop reads CASSPPTGPEAFF. The DNA of the CDR3 is TGTGCCAGCAGTCCCCCGACAGGCCCTGAAGCTTTCTTT.

This chain uses TRBV6-5 with TRBJ2-7; possible D gene TRBD2, 5 bases. Per the germline V gene, CDR1 is MNHEY and CDR2 is SVGAGI. The CDR3 runs 16 residues. The V and J ends lost 0 bases and 2 bases respectively, with 14 bases between them. CDR3 coding DNA: TGTGCCAGCAGTTACTCGAGGGCCAGCCTCGCCTACGAGCAGTACTTC. Protein: CASSYSRASLAYEQYF.

This clone was observed many times. The chain carries TRBV27 and TRBJ2-3; 11 nucleotides align to TRBD1. In germline, CDR1 is MNHEY, CDR2 SMNVEV (reference sequence). J lost 2 bases, V lost 6 bases, and 13 bases had no gene match. The CDR3 contains 18 residues. CDR3 protein: CASRSRDRGVLTTDTQYF. CDR3 in DNA: TGTGCCAGCAGAAGCCGGGACAGGGGGGTTCTAACCACAGATACGCAGTATTTT.

The chain uses TRBV6-5 and TRBJ2-5, with TRBD1 matching over 11 bases. With 6 bases clipped from V and 5 bases from J, the junction kept 5 bases outside the gene matches. Germline V lookup: CDR1 MNHEY, CDR2 SVGAGI. This CDR3 is built from 14 residues. CDR3: CASSPGTGGETQYF. The CDR3 DNA is TGTGCCAGCAGCCCCGGGACAGGGGGGGAGACCCAGTACTTC.

The J gene is TRBJ1-1, the V gene TRBV23-1; possibly TRBD1 for D (5 bases). TRBV23-1 is labeled an ORF, and its function is uncertain. The CDR3 loop spans 14 amino acids. Trimming removed 3 bases from V and 1 base from J, with 9 bases in between. The CDR3 DNA follows: TGCGCCAGCAGTCAGTTCGGACAGAACACTGAAGCTTTCTTT. This encodes CASSQFGQNTEAFF.

A note on this clone: Germline and junction disagree at one end, which may indicate a read error. The chain joins TRBV14 to TRBJ1-6, with unresolved D. The length of the CDR3 is 13 residues. Germline CDR1 and CDR2: SGHDN and FVKESK. In DNA form, the CDR3 reads TGTGCCAGCAGCCAAGGACATAAGTCACCCCTCCACTTT. This translates into CASSQGHKSPLHF. The full variable domain, rest sourced from reference TRBV14 and TRBJ1-6, is EAGVTQFPSHSVIEKGQTVTLRCDPISGHDNLYWYRRVMGKEIKFLLHFVKESKQDESGMPNNRFLAERTGGTYSTLKVQPAELEDSGVYFCASSQGHKSPLHFGNGTRLTVT.

The chain links TRBV13 to TRBJ1-4, with unresolved D. The V end was cut by 5 bases, the J end by 8 bases, with 15 bases between. This CDR3 contains 14 residues. CDR1 is PRHDT, CDR2 FYEKMQ, per germline (reference sequence). In DNA, the CDR3 is TGTGCCAGCAGCCCCCGCCCAGTCCGAGAAAAACTGTTTTTT. This sequence encodes CASSPRPVREKLFF.

The chain recombines TRBV4-3 with TRBJ2-2; D is unresolved. The ends were cut back, 0 bases at V and 1 base at J, with 12 bases in the middle. CDR3 size: 17 residues. Per germline, CDR1 LGHNA and CDR2 YSLEER. The CDR3 loop is CASSQDGLPMNTGELFF. The CDR3 DNA follows: TGCGCCAGCAGCCAAGATGGGCTTCCCATGAACACCGGGGAGCTGTTTTTT.

This chain uses TRBV11-2 with TRBJ1-2, with 7 nucleotides matching TRBD1. J was trimmed by 7 bases and V by 6 bases; bases with no gene match: 8. CDR1 and CDR2 (germline): SGHAT, FQNNGV. The CDR3 extends over 13 amino acids. This CDR3 is CASSQTGMGGYTF. In DNA, the CDR3 is TGTGCCAGCAGTCAGACAGGGATGGGTGGCTACACCTTC.

This clone was seen once. The V and J genes are TRBV16 and TRBJ1-2; unclear D gene. The germline V gene encodes CDR1 KGHSY and CDR2 FQNENV. CDR3 length equals 15 residues. V shed 4 bases and J shed 5 bases, with 17 bases lying between them. Here the CDR3 reads CASSLREPDIYGYTF. In DNA form, the CDR3 reads TGTGCCAGCAGCCTACGGGAGCCAGACATTTATGGCTACACCTTC.

The rearrangement links TRBV11-2 to TRBJ2-7, with TRBD1 matching 8 bases. J lost 5 bases, V lost 5 bases, and 8 bases had no gene match. CDR3 length: 14 amino acids. Germline loops: CDR1 SGHAT, CDR2 FQNNGV. In DNA, the CDR3 is TGTGCCAGCAGCCACGGACAGGGTGGAAACGAGCAGTACTTC. Residues: CASSHGQGGNEQYF.

This sequence joins TRBV3-1 (or the pseudogene TRBV3-2) and TRBJ2-7, with no clear D. Germline CDR1 LGHDT, CDR2 YNNKEL (reference sequence). Trimming took off 2 bases at V and 6 bases at J, with 8 bases between the two ends. The CDR3 spans 12 residues. In DNA form, the CDR3 reads TGTGCCAGCAGCCAAAATAGTATCGAGCAGTACTTC. Protein sequence: CASSQNSIEQYF.